This note documents a single TCR beta chain sequence. Germline trimming cut 6 bases from V and 5 bases from J; bases unmatched to any gene: 15. The CDR3 has 16 residues. Germline V gene lookup returns CDR1 SGHAT and CDR2 FQNNGV. These data come from a study of cytomegalovirus exposure and HLA in healthy donors. The PCR employed 60 Vbeta primers together with 13 Jbeta primers. Produced via immunoSEQ multiplex PCR; TCRdb's table is partial and in-frame only. Of about 150,000 clones in the sample, roughly four fifths were seen once. This receptor was identified in a male donor in good health and CMV-seronegative. The specimen sequenced was PBMCs. The gene calls are TRBV11-2 and TRBJ2-7; 8 positions match TRBD1. The DNA of the CDR3 is TGTGCCAGCAGAAAGCATGGGGGACAGGTGCAGGACGAGCAGTACTTC. Its translation: CASRKHGGQVQDEQYF.